This TCR beta chain was observed in a study of T cells after somatic rescue of genetic block. Here immunoSEQ multiplex PCR was the method, and the copy in TCRdb shows in-frame clones only, minus some. The sample has roughly 70,000 clones, around 90% seen once. Trimming took off 4 bases at V and 6 bases at J, with 14 bases between the two ends. The CDR3 extends over 14 amino acids. Germline CDR1 reads SGHNT; CDR2 reads YYREEE (reference sequence). The specimen sequenced was peripheral blood mononuclear cells (PBMCs). The receptor's source is a man aged 40-49 years. This chain joins TRBV5-4 and TRBJ2-4; weak D call: TRBD2 (5 bases). CDR3 region: CASSRPTEGNIQYF. The CDR3, as DNA: TGTGCCAGCAGCCGCCCGACCGAGGGAAACATTCAGTACTTC.